This T cell receptor (beta chain) was recovered during a study of shared clonotypes between healthy human individuals. The CDR3 totals 16 residues. Trimming removed 0 bases at V and 5 bases at J, with 11 bases between. CDR1 is MNHEY, CDR2 SVGAGI, per germline. Per the study methods: There were no quality scores in the junction-only immunoSEQ sequences, so filtering differed. Produced via immunoSEQ multiplex PCR; TCRdb's table is partial and in-frame only. For V, J and clone size, that table is used; D and trimming come from the DNA. The table lists some 650,000 clones, almost 97% of them singletons, with roughly 0.05% in the top ten.

The sequence derives from a woman younger than 45 in good health. Sequenced: naive CD4+ T cells sorted from blood. Subset specified: CD45RA+ positively selected. V usage is TRBV6-5 and J usage is TRBJ1-6, with D possibly TRBD1 on 5 matching bases. The CDR3 sequence is CASSYSSGTHNSPLHF. In nucleotides, the CDR3 is TGTGCCAGCAGTTACTCTAGTGGGACCCATAATTCACCCCTCCACTTT.